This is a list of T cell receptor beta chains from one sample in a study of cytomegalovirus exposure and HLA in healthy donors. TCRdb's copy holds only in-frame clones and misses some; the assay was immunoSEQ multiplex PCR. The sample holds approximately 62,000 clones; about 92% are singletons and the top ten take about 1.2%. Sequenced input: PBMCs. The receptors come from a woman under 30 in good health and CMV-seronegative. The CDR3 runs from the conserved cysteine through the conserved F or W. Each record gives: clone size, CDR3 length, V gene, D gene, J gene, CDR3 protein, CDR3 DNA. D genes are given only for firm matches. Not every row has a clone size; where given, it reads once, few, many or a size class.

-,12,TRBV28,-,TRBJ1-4,CASTLGGEKLFF,TGTGCCAGCACCCTCGGGGGTGAAAAACTGTTTTTT
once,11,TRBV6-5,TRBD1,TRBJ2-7,CATSQGAGQYF,TGTGCCACATCACAGGGGGCCGGGCAGTACTTC
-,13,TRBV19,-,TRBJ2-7,CASTGTPGYEQYF,TGTGCCAGTACCGGGACACCTGGCTACGAGCAGTACTTC
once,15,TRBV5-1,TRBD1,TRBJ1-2,CASSPTTTGGFGYTF,TGCGCCAGCAGCCCGACCACGACAGGGGGCTTTGGCTACACCTTC
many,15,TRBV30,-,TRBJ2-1,CAWSIMRLDVGEQFF,TGTGCCTGGAGTATTATGAGACTAGACGTCGGTGAGCAGTTCTTC
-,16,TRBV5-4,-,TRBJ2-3,CASSAGPQEGTDTQYF,TGTGCCAGCAGTGCGGGCCCCCAAGAGGGCACAGATACGCAGTATTTT
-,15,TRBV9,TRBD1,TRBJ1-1,CASSAGQGMRTEAFF,TGTGCCAGCAGCGCGGGACAGGGGATGAGGACTGAAGCTTTCTTT
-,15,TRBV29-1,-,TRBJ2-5,CSALRDRLHQETQYF,TGCAGCGCCCTCAGAGACAGGCTCCACCAAGAGACCCAGTACTTC
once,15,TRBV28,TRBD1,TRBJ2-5,CASSRGQSYQETQYF,TGTGCCAGCAGTCGGGGACAGTCGTACCAAGAGACCCAGTACTTC
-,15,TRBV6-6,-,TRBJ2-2,CASSPRTSSTGELFF,TGTGCCAGCAGTCCTAGGACTTCTAGCACCGGGGAGCTGTTTTTT
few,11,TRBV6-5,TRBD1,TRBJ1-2,CATHRGGGYTF,TGTGCCACTCACAGGGGAGGTGGCTACACCTTC
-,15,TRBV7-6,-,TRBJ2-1,CASSLEPFRYNEQLF,TGTGCCAGCAGCTTAGAACCCTTCAGGTACAATGAGCAGCTCTTC
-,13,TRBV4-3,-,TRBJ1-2,CASSPRTEDGYTF,TGCGCCAGTTCGCCGAGAACCGAGGATGGCTACACCTTC
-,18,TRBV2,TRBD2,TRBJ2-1,CASRGGLAGGSSYNEQFF,TGTGCCAGCAGGGGGGGACTAGCGGGAGGTAGCTCCTACAATGAGCAGTTCTTC
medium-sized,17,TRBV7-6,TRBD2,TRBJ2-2,CASSLRPGGPRAGELFF,TGTGCCAGCAGCTTAAGGCCGGGAGGGCCTAGGGCCGGGGAGCTGTTTTTT
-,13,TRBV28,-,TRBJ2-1,CASSLVSYNEQFF,TGTGCCAGCAGTCTAGTTTCCTACAATGAGCAGTTCTTC
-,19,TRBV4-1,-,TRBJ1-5,CASSQDFGTRTYSNQPQHF,TGCGCCAGCAGCCAAGATTTTGGAACAAGGACTTATAGCAATCAGCCCCAGCATTTT
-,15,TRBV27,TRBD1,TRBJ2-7,CASSFGTGITYEQYF,TGTGCCAGCAGTTTTGGGACAGGGATAACCTACGAGCAGTACTTC
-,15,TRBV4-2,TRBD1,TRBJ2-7,CASSQERDSRREQYF,TGTGCCAGCAGCCAAGAAAGGGACAGTCGTAGGGAGCAGTACTTC
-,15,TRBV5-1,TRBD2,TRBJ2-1,CASRPTSGSYNEQFF,TGCGCCAGCAGGCCTACTAGCGGGAGTTACAATGAGCAGTTCTTC
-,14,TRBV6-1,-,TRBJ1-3,CASSVAAAGNTIYF,TGTGCCAGCAGTGTCGCGGCGGCTGGAAACACCATATATTTT
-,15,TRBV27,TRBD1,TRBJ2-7,CASRGGTGKLYEQYF,TGTGCCAGCAGGGGAGGGACAGGGAAACTCTACGAGCAGTACTTC
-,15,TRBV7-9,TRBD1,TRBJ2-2,CASSGRTGVTGELFF,TGTGCCAGCAGCGGCCGGACAGGCGTCACCGGGGAGCTGTTTTTT
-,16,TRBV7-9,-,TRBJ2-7,CASSNPRGNDYYEQYF,TGTGCCAGCAGTAATCCTCGAGGAAACGACTACTACGAGCAGTACTTC
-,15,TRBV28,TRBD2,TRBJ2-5,CASSFRGGQSETQYF,TGTGCCAGCAGTTTTCGGGGGGGCCAGTCAGAGACCCAGTACTTC
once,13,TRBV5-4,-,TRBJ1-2,CASSLVGGYGYTF,TGTGCCAGCAGCCTCGTCGGAGGGTATGGCTACACCTTC
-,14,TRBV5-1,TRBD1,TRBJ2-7,CASSLGVDRYEQYF,TGCGCCAGCAGCTTGGGGGTGGACAGGTACGAGCAGTACTTC